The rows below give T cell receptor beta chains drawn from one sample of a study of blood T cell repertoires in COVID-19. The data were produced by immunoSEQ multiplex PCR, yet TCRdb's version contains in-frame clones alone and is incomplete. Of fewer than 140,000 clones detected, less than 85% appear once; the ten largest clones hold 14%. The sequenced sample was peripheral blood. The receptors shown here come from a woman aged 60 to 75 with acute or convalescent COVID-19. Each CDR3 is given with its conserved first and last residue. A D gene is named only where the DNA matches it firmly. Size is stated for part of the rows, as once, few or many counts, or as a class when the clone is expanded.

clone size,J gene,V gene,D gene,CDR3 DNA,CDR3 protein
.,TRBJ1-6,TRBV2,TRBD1,TGTGCCAGCAAGCCGGGACAGGGAATCGGATATAATTCACCCCTCCACTTT,CASKPGQGIGYNSPLHF
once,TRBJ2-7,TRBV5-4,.,TGTGCCAGCAGCTTTGGGCAGGCAACCTACGAGCAGTACTTC,CASSFGQATYEQYF
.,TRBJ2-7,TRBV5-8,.,TGTGCCAGCAGCTACGGGGGTCCGATTGTAGCCTACGAGCAGTACTTC,CASSYGGPIVAYEQYF
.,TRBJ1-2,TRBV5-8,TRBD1,TGTGCCAGCAGCGTCCAGACAGGGAGTTACGGAGGCTATGGCTACACCTTC,CASSVQTGSYGGYGYTF
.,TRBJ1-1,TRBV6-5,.,TGTGCCAGCAGTAGGGGGACTGAAGCTTTCTTT,CASSRGTEAFF
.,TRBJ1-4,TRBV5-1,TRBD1,TGCGCCAGCAGAAATCCACAGGGGGCTAATGAAAAACTGTTTTTT,CASRNPQGANEKLFF
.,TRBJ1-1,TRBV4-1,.,TGCGCCAGCAGCCTTCACAGGGAAATGAACACTGAAGCTTTCTTT,CASSLHREMNTEAFF
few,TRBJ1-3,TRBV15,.,TGTGCCACCAGCAGAGATCTGGGCCAGGTCCTCCCGGGAAACACCATATATTTT,CATSRDLGQVLPGNTIYF
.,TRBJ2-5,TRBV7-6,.,TGTGCCAGCAGCTTATCCCCCCAGGAGACCCAGTACTTC,CASSLSPQETQYF
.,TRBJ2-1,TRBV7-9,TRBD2,TGTGCCAGCAGCTATAGCGGGGCCTCCTACAATGAGCAGTTCTTC,CASSYSGASYNEQFF
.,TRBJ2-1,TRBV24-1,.,TGTGCCACCAGTGATCTGTCTCGCAATGAGCAGTTCTTC,CATSDLSRNEQFF